This passage covers 16 T cell receptor beta chains from one sample sequenced in a study of vaccination effects on CD4 cells after COVID-19. Produced via immunoSEQ multiplex PCR; TCRdb's table is partial and in-frame only. The table has around 26,000 clones, 73% seen once; the top ten hold 11%. Culture lasted about 10 days before CD4+ T cell isolation. No antigen has been assigned to these receptors. The source material was CD4+ T cells from PBMCs cultured without peptide, sampled before COVID-19 vaccination. The receptors were sampled from a human donor who received a COVID-19 vaccine.

This clone was detected only once. This rearrangement joins TRBV10-3 to TRBJ1-4, with 9 bases that match TRBD1. This CDR3 is built from 14 residues. Trimming took 3 bases from V and 8 from J; bases not matched to a gene: 4. The germline CDR1 and CDR2 sequences are ENHRY and SYGVKD. CDR3 DNA sequence: TGTGCCATCAGTGATGGGACAGGGCGCGAAAAACTGTTTTTT. As protein: CAISDGTGREKLFF.

The chain carries TRBV28 and TRBJ2-5, with D perhaps being TRBD1 or TRBD2 (6 bases each). The CDR3 length is 15 residues. Trimming left V 5 bases short and J 5 bases short, with 18 bases between. Germline V CDR1 and CDR2: MDHEN, SYDVKM. This chain's CDR3 is CASSPRGGRRETQYF. The CDR3 DNA reads TGTGCCAGCAGTCCCCGTGGGGGGCGCCGGGAGACCCAGTACTTC.

Details on this clone: The sample contains more than one DNA sequence encoding this CDR3. The chain links TRBV30 to TRBJ1-5; D not certain. CDR3 length: 13 residues. V shed 0 bases and J shed 5 bases, with 8 bases lying between them. Germline V gene data show CDR1 as GTSNPN and CDR2 as SVGIG (reference sequence). This chain's CDR3 is CAWSVGRDQPQHF. The CDR3 coding sequence is TGTGCCTGGAGTGTTGGAAGGGATCAGCCCCAGCATTTT.

This clone was counted a few times. This chain joins TRBV30 and TRBJ1-1; D remains ambiguous. Trimming cost V 4 bases and J 6 bases, with 9 bases left between them. CDR1 is GTSNPN and CDR2 is SVGIG in the germline V gene (reference sequence). The CDR3 contains 11 residues. CDR3: CAWTTSPEAFF. The CDR3 region has the DNA TGTGCCTGGACCACCTCTCCTGAAGCTTTCTTT.

The V call is TRBV4-2, the J call TRBJ2-3; D uncertain. The CDR3 runs 14 residues. Per the germline V gene, CDR1 is LGHNA and CDR2 is YNFKEQ. With 0 bases removed from V and 2 bases from J, the gap between germline ends came to 6 bases. For the CDR3, the DNA is TGTGCCAGCAGCCAAGAGCCATTCACAGATACGCAGTATTTT. Amino acid sequence: CASSQEPFTDTQYF.

As concerns this clone: An end of the junction does not agree with germline; a read error may underlie this. The rearrangement joins TRBV19 to TRBJ1-5, with D uncertain. The germline gives CDR1 LNHDA, CDR2 SQIVND (reference sequence). The CDR3 consists of 16 residues. The CDR3 sequence is CASKRSDTAYNQPQHF. The DNA of the CDR3 is TGTGCCAGTAAGAGGAGTGATACGGCATACAATCAACCCCAGCATTTT.

This clone appeared a few times. The chain recombines TRBV10-3 with TRBJ1-5, with D perhaps TRBD1 (5 bases). V lost 4 bases and J lost 3, with 10 bases in between. The CDR3 has 14 amino acids. Germline-derived CDR1 and CDR2 are ENHRY and SYGVKD. CDR3 DNA: TGTGCCATCAGTGCCGGGACTACCAATCAGCCCCAGCATTTT. It codes for CAISAGTTNQPQHF.

The chain is built from TRBV19 and TRBJ1-2; a weak D match, TRBD1 (5 bases). CDR3 length: 16 residues. Deletions cut 2 bases from V and 4 bases from J, with 17 bases between. Per the germline V gene, CDR1 is LNHDA and CDR2 is SQIVND (reference sequence). The CDR3 DNA reads TGTGCCAGTAGTATATCCCCGGGGGGTGTAAGCTATGGCTACACCTTC. It specifies CASSISPGGVSYGYTF.

V usage is TRBV13 and J usage is TRBJ1-2, with D hard to call. Germline CDR1 and CDR2: PRHDT and FYEKMQ (reference sequence). V gave up 1 base and J gave up 1 base, with 10 bases separating them. The CDR3 contains 15 residues. This chain's CDR3 is CASSLDGRDNYGYTF. CDR3 DNA: TGTGCCAGCAGCTTAGATGGCCGTGATAACTATGGCTACACCTTC.

The chain recombines TRBV13 with TRBJ1-1; 10 positions agree with TRBD1. Per germline, CDR1 PRHDT and CDR2 FYEKMQ (reference sequence). The CDR3 runs 16 residues. V was clipped by 6 bases and J by 4 bases; unmatched bases: 11. CDR3 coding DNA: TGTGCCAGCAGTACATTAAGACAGGGGGCGGGCACTGAAGCTTTCTTT. It codes for CASSTLRQGAGTEAFF. Filled out from reference TRBV13 and TRBJ1-1, the complete variable domain reads AAGVIQSPRHLIKEKRETATLKCYPIPRHDTVYWYQQGPGQDPQFLISFYEKMQSDKGSIPDRFSAQQFSDYHSELNMSSLELGDSALYFCASSTLRQGAGTEAFFGQGTRLTVV.

This clone has just one count. The chain combines TRBV15 with TRBJ1-2; unclear D gene. The CDR3 loop spans 15 amino acids. CDR1 LNHNV and CDR2 YYDKDF come from the germline V gene (reference sequence). V was clipped by 0 bases and J by 3 bases, with 11 bases between them. As DNA, the CDR3 is TGTGCCACCAGCAGAGATTTGGGTCTCTACTATGGCTACACCTTC. Residues: CATSRDLGLYYGYTF.

Here the CDR3 reads CASSYLGRRRAGELFF. The CDR3 DNA is TGTGCCAGCAGTTATTTGGGCAGGAGAAGAGCCGGGGAGCTGTTTTTT. The chain uses TRBV6-5 and TRBJ2-2; D is unclear. The CDR3 has 16 amino acids. Trimming left V 3 bases short and J 6 bases short, with 17 bases between. Germline V lookup: CDR1 MNHEY, CDR2 SVGAGI.

The genes are TRBV30 and TRBJ1-4; 8 bases fit TRBD1. The CDR3 extends over 14 amino acids. CDR1 is GTSNPN and CDR2 is SVGIG in the germline V gene (reference sequence). Trimming removed 5 bases from V and 4 bases from J; junction bases left unmatched: 6. CDR3 coding DNA: TGTGCCTGGTTGACAGGGGCGGATAATGAAAAACTGTTTTTT. Protein product: CAWLTGADNEKLFF.

The gene calls are TRBV7-9 and TRBJ1-5; D is uncertain. V was trimmed by 5 bases and J by 3 bases, leaving 11 bases between them. The germline gives CDR1 SEHNR, CDR2 FQNEAQ (reference sequence). The CDR3 totals 14 residues. The CDR3 DNA reads TGTGCCAGCAGCCTTGGCCACCCCAATCAGCCCCAGCATTTT. Amino acids: CASSLGHPNQPQHF.

The CDR3 bases are TGTGCTAGTGGTTTGGCCACAGGGCTATATACCTACGAGCAGTACTTC. This gives the protein CASGLATGLYTYEQYF. V usage is TRBV12-5 and J usage is TRBJ2-7, with D perhaps TRBD1 (6 bases). V shed 1 base and J shed 2 bases, with 15 bases lying between them. The CDR3 spans 16 residues. Germline-derived CDR1 and CDR2 are LGHNT and FRNRAP.

The count of this clone is one. In DNA form, the CDR3 reads TGTGCCAGTAGTATATCCAAGGGAGGGTACAATGAGCAGTTCTTC. The encoded protein is CASSISKGGYNEQFF. V is TRBV19 and J is TRBJ2-1; 7 positions agree with TRBD2. CDR3 length: 15 amino acids. J lost 4 bases, V lost 2 bases, and 5 bases had no gene match. CDR1 LNHDA and CDR2 SQIVND come from the germline V gene (reference sequence).